This note documents a single TCR beta chain sequence. Full-length variable regions came from constant-region reverse primers plus semi-nested Nested Universal Primer A PCR. Each CDR3 protein gets one entry after TCRdb re-called the 5' RACE reads with MiXCR. The sample has 25,000 to 40,000 distinct CDR3 sequences, around a quarter seen once. With 0 bases clipped from V and 6 bases from J, the junction kept 6 bases outside the gene matches. The germline gives CDR1 LGHNA, CDR2 YSLEER. The CDR3 loop spans 15 amino acids. Source material: memory CD4+ T cells sorted from blood. The subset: memory CD4+ T cells, CD4+CD45RO+CD25-. This receptor was taken from a female donor with breast cancer. This rearrangement joins TRBV4-3 to TRBJ2-7; 9 bases are a match to TRBD1. The CDR3 nucleotides are TGCGCCAGCAGCCAAGAGAGGACAGGGGCTACCGAGCAGTACTTC. This encodes CASSQERTGATEQYF.